The 9 T cell receptor beta chains below all came from one sample that was sequenced in a study of cytomegalovirus exposure and HLA in healthy donors. The PCR was carried out with 60 Vbeta primers and 13 Jbeta primers. The method was immunoSEQ multiplex PCR; TCRdb's version includes in-frame clones alone and lacks a portion of them. In the table there are about 150,000 clones, around three quarters of which are singletons. The sequenced sample was PBMCs. All receptors come from a woman between 35 and 50 years old in good health and CMV-seronegative.

With respect to this clone: This CDR3 is also generated by other DNA sequences in the sample. The rearrangement joins TRBV27 to TRBJ2-3, with 7 bases lining up with TRBD2. Germline-derived CDR1 and CDR2 are MNHEY and SMNVEV (reference sequence). The V segment lost 9 bases and the J segment 2 bases; nucleotides outside the gene matches: 5. The CDR3 extends over 13 amino acids. The CDR3 bases are TGTGCCAGTTCCGGGACTAACACAGATACGCAGTATTTT. Translating gives CASSGTNTDTQYF.

This clone was detected a few times. This chain uses TRBV11-2 with TRBJ2-2; TRBD2 is a possible D gene (6 bases). V was pared by 5 bases and J by 4 bases, with 11 bases between. This CDR3 is built from 14 residues. The germline V gene has CDR1 SGHAT and CDR2 FQNNGV. The CDR3 nucleotides read TGTGCCAGCAGCGGGCGGGACGGCACCGGGGAGCTGTTTTTT. Encoded protein: CASSGRDGTGELFF.

The V and J genes are TRBV7-9 and TRBJ2-5; maybe TRBD1 (6 bases). Trimming removed 3 bases from V and 3 bases from J, with 17 bases in between. This CDR3 region has 16 residues. The germline CDR1 and CDR2 sequences are SEHNR and FQNEAQ (reference sequence). As DNA, the CDR3 is TGTGCCAGCAGCTTCCGTGGGGGCCGGGGCGAAGAGACCCAGTACTTC. It codes for CASSFRGGRGEETQYF.

The chain is built from TRBV6-6 and TRBJ2-7; D perhaps matches TRBD1 (6 bases). Germline CDR1 is MNHNY and CDR2 is SVGAGI (reference sequence). The CDR3 length is 15 residues. V was trimmed by 6 bases and J by 1 base, leaving 16 bases between them. The CDR3 loop is CASSNRGIKSYEQYF. The DNA for the CDR3 is TGTGCCAGCAGCAATAGGGGGATTAAGTCCTACGAGCAGTACTTC.

The rearrangement joins TRBV5-4 to TRBJ2-2, with 7 nucleotides matching TRBD2. Germline V lookup: CDR1 SGHNT, CDR2 YYREEE (reference sequence). J lost 3 bases, V lost 0 bases, and 5 bases had no gene match. This CDR3 has 16 amino acids. CDR3 residues: CASSLARDYYTGELFF. The CDR3 coding sequence is TGTGCCAGCAGCTTGGCTCGGGACTACTACACCGGGGAGCTGTTTTTT.

This chain joins TRBV5-1 and TRBJ2-4; perhaps TRBD2 as D (6 bases). This CDR3 is built from 16 residues. V was pared by 0 bases and J by 6 bases, with 16 bases between. Germline lookup yields CDR1 SGHRS and CDR2 YFSETQ. Written as DNA, the CDR3 is TGCGCCAGCAGCTTGGGAAGCGCGGGGTGGGGAAACATTCAGTACTTC. Protein sequence: CASSLGSAGWGNIQYF.

This chain uses TRBV4-1 with TRBJ2-7; D is unclear. Germline V gene lookup returns CDR1 MGHRA and CDR2 YSYEKL. Trimming stripped 1 base from V and 0 bases from J, with 7 bases between. CDR3 length: 14 residues. This CDR3 reads CASSQVSYSYEQYF. CDR3 nucleotides: TGCGCCAGCAGCCAAGTCTCGTACTCCTACGAGCAGTACTTC.

The V gene is TRBV18, the J gene TRBJ1-2; D uncertain. The CDR3 totals 11 residues. The germline V gene has CDR1 KGHSH and CDR2 LQKENI. Between the trimmed V and J ends, which lost 4 bases and 7 bases, there was a span of 7 bases. The CDR3 loop reads CASSHDSGYTF. Written as DNA, the CDR3 is TGTGCCAGCTCACACGATAGTGGCTACACCTTC.

This chain links TRBV4-2 with TRBJ1-5; D not certain. V shed 2 bases and J shed 4 bases, with 15 bases lying between them. Germline lookup yields CDR1 LGHNA and CDR2 YNFKEQ. The CDR3 is 16 residues long. CDR3 amino acids: CASSQTSAVGNQPQHF. The DNA for the CDR3 is TGTGCCAGCAGCCAAACCTCCGCGGTTGGGAATCAGCCCCAGCATTTT.